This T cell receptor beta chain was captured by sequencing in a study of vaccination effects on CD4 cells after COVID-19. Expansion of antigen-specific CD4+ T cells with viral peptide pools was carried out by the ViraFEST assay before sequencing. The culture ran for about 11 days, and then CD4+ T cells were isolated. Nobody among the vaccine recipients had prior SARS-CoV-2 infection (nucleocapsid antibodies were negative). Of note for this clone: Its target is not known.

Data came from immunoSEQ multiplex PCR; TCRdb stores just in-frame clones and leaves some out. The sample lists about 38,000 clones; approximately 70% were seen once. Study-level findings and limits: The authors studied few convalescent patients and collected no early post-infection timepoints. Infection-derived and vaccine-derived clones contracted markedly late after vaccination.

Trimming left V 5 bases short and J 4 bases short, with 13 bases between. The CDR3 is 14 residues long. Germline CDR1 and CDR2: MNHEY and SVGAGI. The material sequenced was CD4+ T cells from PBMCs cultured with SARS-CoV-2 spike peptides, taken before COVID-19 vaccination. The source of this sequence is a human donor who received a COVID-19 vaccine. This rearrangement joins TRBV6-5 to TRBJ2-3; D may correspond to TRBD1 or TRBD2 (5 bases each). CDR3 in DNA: TGTGCCAGCAGTAGTGGGGCTAGCCCAGATACGCAGTATTTT. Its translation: CASSSGASPDTQYF.